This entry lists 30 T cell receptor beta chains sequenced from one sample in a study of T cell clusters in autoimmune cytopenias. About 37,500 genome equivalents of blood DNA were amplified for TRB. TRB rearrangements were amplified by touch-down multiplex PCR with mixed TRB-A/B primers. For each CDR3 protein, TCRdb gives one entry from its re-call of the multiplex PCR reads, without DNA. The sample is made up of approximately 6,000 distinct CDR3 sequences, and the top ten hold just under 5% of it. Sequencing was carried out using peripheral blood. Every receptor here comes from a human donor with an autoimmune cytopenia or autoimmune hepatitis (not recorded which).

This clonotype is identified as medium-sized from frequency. The CDR3 sequence: CASSRNRDRGADTQYF. This chain links TRBV7-9 with TRBJ2-3; TCRdb reports TRBD1, a call that lacks DNA to check it against. The CDR3 covers 16 residues. Germline CDR1 SEHNR, CDR2 FQNEAQ (reference sequence).

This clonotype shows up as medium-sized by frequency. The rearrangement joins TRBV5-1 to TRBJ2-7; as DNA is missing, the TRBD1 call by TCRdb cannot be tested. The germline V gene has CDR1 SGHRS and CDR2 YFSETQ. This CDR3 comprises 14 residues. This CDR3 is CASSPGQGSYEQYF.

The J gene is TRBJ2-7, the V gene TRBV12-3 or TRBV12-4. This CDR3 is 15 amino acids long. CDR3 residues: CASSLAGRISYEQYF.

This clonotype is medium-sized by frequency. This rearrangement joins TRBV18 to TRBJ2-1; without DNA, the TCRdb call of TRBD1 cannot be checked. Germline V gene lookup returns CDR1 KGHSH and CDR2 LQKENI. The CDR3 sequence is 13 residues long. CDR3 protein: CATSGQTYNEQFF.

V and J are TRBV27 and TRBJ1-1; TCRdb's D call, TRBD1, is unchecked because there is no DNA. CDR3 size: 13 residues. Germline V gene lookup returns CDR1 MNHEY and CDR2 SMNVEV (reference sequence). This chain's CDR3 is CASTRIPGTEAFF.

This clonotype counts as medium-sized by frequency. This CDR3 is CASILGTTEAFF. The V call is TRBV19, the J call TRBJ1-1. Looked up from germline, CDR1 is LNHDA and CDR2 is SQIVND (reference sequence). This CDR3 has 12 amino acids.

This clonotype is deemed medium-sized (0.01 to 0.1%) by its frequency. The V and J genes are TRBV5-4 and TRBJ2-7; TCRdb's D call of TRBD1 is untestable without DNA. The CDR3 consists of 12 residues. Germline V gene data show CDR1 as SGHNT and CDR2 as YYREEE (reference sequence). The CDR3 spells CASSSQGTEQYF.

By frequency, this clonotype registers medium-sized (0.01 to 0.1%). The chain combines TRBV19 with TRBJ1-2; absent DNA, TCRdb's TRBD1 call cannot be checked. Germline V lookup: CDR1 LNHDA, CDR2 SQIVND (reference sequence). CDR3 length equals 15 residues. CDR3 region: CASRSAGGPREGYTF.

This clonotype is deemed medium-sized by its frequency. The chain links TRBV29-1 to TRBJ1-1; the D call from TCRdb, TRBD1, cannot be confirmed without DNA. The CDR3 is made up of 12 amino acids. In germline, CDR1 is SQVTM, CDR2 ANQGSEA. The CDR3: CSAHRGVTEAFF.

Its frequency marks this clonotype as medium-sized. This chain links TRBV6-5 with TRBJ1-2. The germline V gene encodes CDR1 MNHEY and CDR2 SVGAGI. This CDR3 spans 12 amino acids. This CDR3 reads CASSLTGNGYTF.

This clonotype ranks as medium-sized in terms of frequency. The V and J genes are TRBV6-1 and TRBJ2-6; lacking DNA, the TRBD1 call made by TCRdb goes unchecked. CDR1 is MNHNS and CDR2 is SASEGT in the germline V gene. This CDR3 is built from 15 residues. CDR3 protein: CASSETGSGANVLTF.

CDR3 in amino acids: CASSFANRQGPGELFF. The chain is built from TRBV5-4 and TRBJ2-2; with no DNA, the TCRdb D assignment of TRBD1 cannot be verified. Germline V CDR1 and CDR2: SGHNT, YYREEE (reference sequence). The CDR3 is made up of 16 amino acids.

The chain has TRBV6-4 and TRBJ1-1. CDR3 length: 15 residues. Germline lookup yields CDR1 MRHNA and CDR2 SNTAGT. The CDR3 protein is CASSATGRMNTEAFF.

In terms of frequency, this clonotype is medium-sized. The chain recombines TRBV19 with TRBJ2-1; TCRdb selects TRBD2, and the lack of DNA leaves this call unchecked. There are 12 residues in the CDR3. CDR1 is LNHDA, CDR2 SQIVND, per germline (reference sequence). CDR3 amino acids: CASRSGINEQFF.

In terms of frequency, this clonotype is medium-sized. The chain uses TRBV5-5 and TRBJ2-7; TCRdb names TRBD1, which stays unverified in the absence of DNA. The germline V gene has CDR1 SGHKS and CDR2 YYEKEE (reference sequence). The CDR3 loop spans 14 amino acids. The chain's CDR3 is CASSSGQGADEQYF.

CDR3 in amino acids: CASSLVPSGDNTGELFF. The chain has TRBV5-4 and TRBJ2-2; without DNA, the TCRdb call of TRBD2 cannot be checked. The CDR3 covers 17 residues. Germline V gene data show CDR1 as SGHNT and CDR2 as YYREEE (reference sequence).

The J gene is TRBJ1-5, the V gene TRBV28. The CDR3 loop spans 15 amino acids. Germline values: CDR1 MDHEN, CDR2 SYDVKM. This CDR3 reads CASTKRSISNQPQHF.

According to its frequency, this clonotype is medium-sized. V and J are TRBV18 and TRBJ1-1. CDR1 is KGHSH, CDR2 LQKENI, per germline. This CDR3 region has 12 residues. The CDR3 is CASSPRWGEAFF. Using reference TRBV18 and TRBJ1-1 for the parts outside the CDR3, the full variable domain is NAGVMQNPRHLVRRRGQEARLRCSPMKGHSHVYWYRQLPEEGLKFMVYLQKENIIDESGMPKERFSAEFPKEGPSILRIQQVVRGDSAAYFCASSPRWGEAFFGQGTRLTVV.

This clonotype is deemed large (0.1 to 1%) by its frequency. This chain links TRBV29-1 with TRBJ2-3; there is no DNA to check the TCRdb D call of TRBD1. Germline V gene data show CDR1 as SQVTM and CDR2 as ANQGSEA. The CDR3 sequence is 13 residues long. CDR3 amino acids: CSVPGQNTDTQYF.

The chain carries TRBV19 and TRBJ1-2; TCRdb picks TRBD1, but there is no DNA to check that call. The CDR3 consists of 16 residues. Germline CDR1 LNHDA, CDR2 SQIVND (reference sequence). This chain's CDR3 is CASSIPGQGDNYGYTF.

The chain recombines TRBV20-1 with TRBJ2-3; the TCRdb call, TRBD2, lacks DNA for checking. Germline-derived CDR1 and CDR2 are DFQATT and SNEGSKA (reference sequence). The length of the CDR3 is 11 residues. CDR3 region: CSSYADLTQYF.

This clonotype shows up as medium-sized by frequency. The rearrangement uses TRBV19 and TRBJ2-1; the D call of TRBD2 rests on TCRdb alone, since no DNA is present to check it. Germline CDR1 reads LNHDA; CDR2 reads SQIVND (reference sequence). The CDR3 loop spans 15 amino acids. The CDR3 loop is CATRLAGLSYNEQFF.

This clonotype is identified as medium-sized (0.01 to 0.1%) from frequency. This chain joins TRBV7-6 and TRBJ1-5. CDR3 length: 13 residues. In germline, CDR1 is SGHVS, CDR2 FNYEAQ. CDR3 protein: CASSLDKSWPQHF.

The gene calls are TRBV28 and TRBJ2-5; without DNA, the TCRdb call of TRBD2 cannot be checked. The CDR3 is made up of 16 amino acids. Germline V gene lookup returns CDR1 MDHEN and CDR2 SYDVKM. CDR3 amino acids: CASSFWTSGRGETQYF.

CDR3 in amino acids: CASSQDRGDQETQYF. The chain uses TRBV4-3 and TRBJ2-5. Looked up from germline, CDR1 is LGHNA and CDR2 is YSLEER. CDR3 size: 15 residues.

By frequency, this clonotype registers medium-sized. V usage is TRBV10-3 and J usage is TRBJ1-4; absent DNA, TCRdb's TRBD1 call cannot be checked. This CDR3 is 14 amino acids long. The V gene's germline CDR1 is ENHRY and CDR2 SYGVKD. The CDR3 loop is CAPGTGRTNEKLFF.

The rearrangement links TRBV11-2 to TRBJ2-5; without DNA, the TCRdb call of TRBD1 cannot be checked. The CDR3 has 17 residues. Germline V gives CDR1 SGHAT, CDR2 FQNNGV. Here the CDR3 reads CASSLGAGGLVGETQYF.

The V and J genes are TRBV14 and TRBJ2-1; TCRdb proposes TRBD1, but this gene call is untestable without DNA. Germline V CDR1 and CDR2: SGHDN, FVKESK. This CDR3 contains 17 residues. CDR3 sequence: CASSQRGRGALYNEQFF. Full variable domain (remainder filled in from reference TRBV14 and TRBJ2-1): EAGVTQFPSHSVIEKGQTVTLRCDPISGHDNLYWYRRVMGKEIKFLLHFVKESKQDESGMPNNRFLAERTGGTYSTLKVQPAELEDSGVYFCASSQRGRGALYNEQFFGPGTRLTVL.

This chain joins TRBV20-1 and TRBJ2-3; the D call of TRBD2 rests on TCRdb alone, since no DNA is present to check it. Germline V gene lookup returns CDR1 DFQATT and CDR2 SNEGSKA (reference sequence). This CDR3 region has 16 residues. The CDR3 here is CSVRFSQAGGADTQYF.

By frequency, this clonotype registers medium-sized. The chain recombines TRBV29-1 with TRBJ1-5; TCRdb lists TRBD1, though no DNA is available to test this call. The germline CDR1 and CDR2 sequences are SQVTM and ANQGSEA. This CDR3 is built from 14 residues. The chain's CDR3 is CSVQTGVTSQPQHF.